The 5 T cell receptor beta chains below all came from one sample that was sequenced in a study of cytomegalovirus exposure and HLA in healthy donors. Use of 60 Vbeta and 13 Jbeta primers characterized the PCR. TCRdb's table, derived via immunoSEQ multiplex PCR, lists solely in-frame clones and lacks some. Of fewer than 200,000 clones listed, 82% are singletons. Source material: PBMCs. The receptors shown here come from a girl under 10 years old in good health and CMV-seropositive.

The chain uses TRBV5-1 and TRBJ2-3, with TRBD2 identical over 14 bases. This CDR3 is built from 18 residues. Per the germline V gene, CDR1 is SGHRS and CDR2 is YFSETQ. V was clipped by 4 bases and J by 3 bases; unmatched bases: 10. CDR3 in DNA: TGCGCCAGCAGCCCCCTTGGGACTAGCGGGGGCCTAACAGATACGCAGTATTTT. Residues: CASSPLGTSGGLTDTQYF.

The chain joins TRBV6-1 to TRBJ2-5; D gene uncertain. The germline gives CDR1 MNHNS, CDR2 SASEGT. V was trimmed by 3 bases and J by 2 bases, leaving 10 bases between them. The CDR3 is made up of 14 amino acids. Written as DNA, the CDR3 is TGTGCCAGCAGTGATAACGAGGATCAAGAGACCCAGTACTTC. It yields the protein CASSDNEDQETQYF.

The rearrangement joins TRBV30 to TRBJ1-1; a possible D gene is TRBD1 (5 bases). Germline V lookup: CDR1 GTSNPN, CDR2 SVGIG (reference sequence). The CDR3 runs to 13 residues. The V and J ends lost 2 bases and 12 bases respectively, with 19 bases between them. The CDR3 region has the DNA TGTGCCTGGAGTTCAGCCCCCCCGGGGGAAACTTTCTTT. Translated, it gives CAWSSAPPGETFF. The whole variable domain, filled in from reference TRBV30 and TRBJ1-1, reads SQTIHQWPATLVQPVGSPLSLECTVEGTSNPNLYWYRQAAGRGLQLLFYSVGIGQISSEVPQNLSASRPQDRQFILSSKKLLLSDSGFYLCAWSSAPPGETFFGQGTRLTVV.

This sequence joins TRBV2 and TRBJ1-1; 7 bases fit TRBD1. CDR1 and CDR2 from the germline V gene are SNHLY and FYNNEI. V lost 4 bases, J lost 7 bases, and 6 bases stayed unmatched. The CDR3 has 13 residues. As DNA, the CDR3 is TGTGCCAGCAGTGCGAGACAGGGCGGTGAAGCTTTCTTT. Its translation is CASSARQGGEAFF.

This clone appeared a few times. The rearrangement uses TRBV13 and TRBJ1-1, with unresolved D. V was clipped by 6 bases and J by 0 bases, with 8 bases between them. The CDR3 runs to 13 residues. CDR1 is PRHDT, CDR2 FYEKMQ, per germline (reference sequence). This CDR3 reads CASREALNTEAFF. CDR3 nucleotides: TGTGCCAGCAGAGAGGCGCTGAACACTGAAGCTTTCTTT.